One sample yielded the 13 T cell receptor beta chains listed below, sequenced in a study of vaccination and CD4 T cells after COVID-19 (dated by TCRdb to 2021 to 2024). Antigen specificity for these receptors is unknown. Library generation was performed with PCR. The sequencer was an Illumina iSeq 100. At the Johns Hopkins FTIC core, DNA from the cultured CD4+ T cells underwent TCR sequencing with the Oncomine TCR Beta short-read assay. Using fastp trimming at Q25 and MiXCR clonotype assembly, TCRdb reanalyzed the public sequencing data and kept in-frame beta chains. Every CDR3 protein is listed once, alongside the most common genes and DNA of its rows. Recorded for this sample are about 20,000 distinct CDR3 sequences; 40% to 55% of them occurred a single time. The top ten constitute 4.9% of the sample. Sample treatment or condition, as interpreted from the label and publication: approximately 10-day PBMC culture with coronavirus spike peptide pools or control peptides (ViraFEST assay).

The specimen comprised CD4+ T cells from blood, cultured in vitro, sampled before SARS-CoV-2 vaccination. The receptors were gathered from a human donor who had recovered from COVID-19.

The chain carries TRBV11-2 and TRBJ2-3; TRBD2 agrees at 9 bases. This CDR3 has 16 residues. Germline V lookup: CDR1 SGHAT, CDR2 FQNNGV. J gave up 4 bases and V 6 bases, and 11 bases lay outside the gene matches. CDR3 nucleotide sequence: TGTGCCAGCAGGTCCCAGCGGGGGGCGCGCGCAGATACGCAGTATTTT. Amino acids: CASRSQRGARADTQYF.

This chain connects TRBV20-1 to TRBJ1-1, with TRBD1 matching 11 bases. Trimming at V came to 0 bases and at J to 5 bases, leaving 8 bases not matched to a gene. This CDR3 contains 16 residues. Germline CDR1 is DFQATT and CDR2 is SNEGSKA (reference sequence). Here the CDR3 reads CSARDAGQGVHTEAFF. The CDR3 nucleotides are TGCAGTGCTAGAGACGCGGGACAGGGGGTTCATACTGAAGCTTTCTTT.

The gene calls are TRBV7-3 and TRBJ1-1; 7 bases agree with TRBD1. This CDR3 is built from 13 residues. The V and J ends lost 6 bases and 1 base, in that order; junction bases with no gene match: 2. Germline V lookup: CDR1 SGHTA, CDR2 FQGTGA. CDR3 loop: CASRRDRNTEAFF. The DNA for the CDR3 is TGTGCCAGCAGGAGGGACAGGAACACTGAAGCTTTCTTT.

The chain couples TRBV6-1 to TRBJ1-2; tentatively, D is TRBD1 (5 bases). The CDR3 length is 15 residues. Trimming cost V 6 bases and J 5 bases, with 19 bases left between them. CDR1 is MNHNS and CDR2 is SASEGT in the germline V gene. DNA for the CDR3: TGTGCCAGCAGCCTGGGGGACCAAACCTCTTATGGCTACACCTTC. Its translation is CASSLGDQTSYGYTF.

This rearrangement joins TRBV11-3 to TRBJ2-3; D is unclear. Germline V gene sequence: CDR1 SGHNT, CDR2 YENEEA. The CDR3 sequence is 15 residues long. V was trimmed by 5 bases and J by 3 bases, leaving 15 bases between them. The CDR3 region is CASSATRAATDTQYF. CDR3 DNA: TGTGCCAGCAGCGCGACCCGGGCAGCAACAGATACGCAGTATTTT.

CDR3 loop: CASSSRLTGTRAFF. CDR3 nucleotides: TGTGCCAGCAGTTCGAGACTTACAGGGACGCGGGCTTTCTTT. This chain links TRBV27 with TRBJ1-1; D is perhaps TRBD1 (6 bases). Germline V gene data show CDR1 as MNHEY and CDR2 as SMNVEV (reference sequence). V shed 4 bases and J shed 11 bases, with 20 bases lying between them. This CDR3 comprises 14 residues.

The V gene is TRBV19, the J gene TRBJ1-5, with D perhaps matching TRBD1 (5 bases). The CDR3 loop spans 14 amino acids. The germline V gene has CDR1 LNHDA and CDR2 SQIVND (reference sequence). V was cut by 2 bases and J by 5 bases, with 10 bases left in between. The CDR3 DNA is TGTGCCAGTAGTATAATACAAGGGGATCAGCCCCAGCATTTT. Translation gives CASSIIQGDQPQHF.

This clonotype was picked up one time. The genes are TRBV11-1 and TRBJ2-1; D unclear. This CDR3 contains 12 residues. Germline-derived CDR1 and CDR2 are SGHAT and FQDESV (reference sequence). V was shortened by 3 bases and J by 12 bases, with 12 bases between the two germline ends. As DNA, the CDR3 is TGTGCCAGCAGCTTGGGGATGGGGTGGCAGTTCTTC. Protein sequence: CASSLGMGWQFF.

In its sample, this clonotype was seen a few times. This rearrangement joins TRBV7-2 to TRBJ2-7; no clear D. The germline gives CDR1 SGHTA, CDR2 FQGNSA. This CDR3 has 16 amino acids. V was pared by 2 bases and J by 0 bases, with 14 bases between. CDR3 DNA sequence: TGTGCCAGCAGCTTACCCCCGCCTAAAAGCTCCTACGAGCAGTACTTC. It is translated as CASSLPPPKSSYEQYF.

This rearrangement joins TRBV15 to TRBJ1-2, with D unclear. The CDR3 is made up of 15 amino acids. V was shortened by 3 bases and J by 4 bases, with 15 bases between the two germline ends. CDR1 and CDR2 (germline): LNHNV, YYDKDF (reference sequence). For the CDR3, the DNA is TGTGCCACCAGCAGGGAACTGGACCTAATCTATGGCTACACCTTC. Translating it yields CATSRELDLIYGYTF.

This chain connects TRBV7-8 to TRBJ2-3; tentative D call: TRBD1 (5 bases). The ends were cut back, 2 bases at V and 1 base at J, with 10 bases in the middle. The CDR3 totals 15 residues. Looked up from germline, CDR1 is SGHVS and CDR2 is FQNEAQ. DNA for the CDR3: TGTGCCAGCAGCTTATCCCCCAGGGGCACAGATACGCAGTATTTT. Amino acid sequence: CASSLSPRGTDTQYF.

The chain has TRBV11-3 and TRBJ1-1; D is uncertain. V was trimmed by 3 bases and J by 1 base, leaving 6 bases between them. The CDR3 runs to 13 residues. Per germline, CDR1 SGHNT and CDR2 YENEEA. The CDR3 DNA sequence: TGTGCCAGCAGCTTTTCCGGGAACACTGAAGCTTTCTTT. Protein product: CASSFSGNTEAFF.

This clonotype has only a few counts. This chain joins TRBV7-6 and TRBJ2-1; 12 positions match TRBD2. With 5 bases clipped from V and 0 bases from J, the junction kept 8 bases outside the gene matches. CDR3 length: 18 residues. Germline V gives CDR1 SGHVS, CDR2 FNYEAQ. CDR3 sequence (DNA): TGTGCCAGCAGCCCTCGGACTAGCGGGACAGTCTCCTACAATGAGCAGTTCTTC. Translating it yields CASSPRTSGTVSYNEQFF.